This T cell receptor (beta chain) was sequenced for a study of cytomegalovirus exposure and HLA in healthy donors. Whole-study results and caveats: Per published reports, the classifier diagnosed cytomegalovirus status with high specificity and sensitivity.

The germline V gene encodes CDR1 SGDLS and CDR2 YYNGEE. The CDR3 is 15 amino acids. Trimming at V came to 0 bases and at J to 3 bases, leaving 5 bases not matched to a gene. For this clone: Antigen unknown.

Donors were drawn from the approximately 120-subject validation cohort, separate from the approximately 700-subject first cohort. TCRdb's table, derived via immunoSEQ multiplex PCR, lists solely in-frame clones and lacks some. The sample yields 200,000 to 300,000 clones, 75% to 90% seen once. Sequenced input: PBMCs. This rearrangement joins TRBV9 to TRBJ2-7; TRBD1 agrees at 8 bases. The sequence was collected from a woman under 40 in good health and CMV-seropositive. For the CDR3, the DNA is TGTGCCAGCAGCGTAGATTGGACAGGGAACTACGAGCAGTACTTC. Translation: CASSVDWTGNYEQYF.